Below are 32 T cell receptor beta chains sequenced from a single sample in a study of cytomegalovirus exposure and HLA in healthy donors. Vbeta (60) and Jbeta (13) primers were used in the PCR. Profiling relied on immunoSEQ multiplex PCR, and the TCRdb table lists in-frame clones only, not all of them. Of more than 75,000 clones listed, roughly 74% are singletons. Sequencing used PBMCs. These receptors came from a woman aged 50 to 60 in good health and CMV-seropositive.

The chain joins TRBV2 to TRBJ1-1; D may be TRBD1 (6 bases). The CDR3 has 12 amino acids. Germline V gene data show CDR1 as SNHLY and CDR2 as FYNNEI. V dropped 4 bases and J dropped 9 bases, with 12 bases sitting between them. CDR3 protein: CASSGGQKKAFF. Here the CDR3 DNA reads TGTGCCAGCAGTGGCGGACAGAAGAAAGCTTTCTTT.

The rearrangement joins TRBV4-1 to TRBJ2-2, with D possibly matching TRBD1 (5 bases). CDR1 and CDR2 from the germline V gene are MGHRA and YSYEKL. This CDR3 comprises 17 residues. V was trimmed by 1 base and J by 5 bases, leaving 17 bases between them. The CDR3 region has the DNA TGCGCCAGCAGCCAAGCGCCAGGTGACAGTAGGACCGGGGAGCTGTTTTTT. Translated, it gives CASSQAPGDSRTGELFF.

This chain links TRBV18 with TRBJ2-7; D perhaps matches TRBD1 (6 bases). The V and J ends lost 3 bases and 3 bases respectively, with 6 bases between them. The CDR3 consists of 12 residues. Germline V gene data show CDR1 as KGHSH and CDR2 as LQKENI. CDR3 sequence: CASSPDSYEQYF. In DNA form, the CDR3 reads TGTGCCAGCTCACCGGACAGCTACGAGCAGTACTTC.

J is TRBJ2-7 and V is TRBV5-6; weak D call: TRBD2 (5 bases). Germline values: CDR1 SGHDT, CDR2 YYEEEE. The CDR3 runs 14 residues. Trimming removed 0 bases at V and 7 bases at J, with 14 bases between. DNA for the CDR3: TGTGCCAGCAGCTTGGTGGTGGGAACGGGAGAGCAGTACTTC. This gives the protein CASSLVVGTGEQYF.

The rearrangement links TRBV7-9 to TRBJ2-7; maybe TRBD2 (6 bases). Trimming removed 6 bases from V and 5 bases from J, with 17 bases in between. This CDR3 is built from 14 residues. Per the germline V gene, CDR1 is SEHNR and CDR2 is FQNEAQ (reference sequence). CDR3 bases: TGTGCCAGCAGTTTCCAGGGAGGCCCCAACGAGCAGTACTTC. Its translation: CASSFQGGPNEQYF.

V and J are TRBV27 and TRBJ2-1, with 8 bases matching TRBD2. Trimming took 4 bases from V and 10 from J; bases not matched to a gene: 6. The length of the CDR3 is 13 residues. Looked up from germline, CDR1 is MNHEY and CDR2 is SMNVEV (reference sequence). CDR3 sequence reads: CASSSSGSREQFF. The CDR3 DNA follows: TGTGCCAGCAGTTCAAGCGGGAGCAGGGAGCAGTTCTTC.

This clone was seen only once. The chain joins TRBV5-6 to TRBJ2-3; D is unresolved. In germline, CDR1 is SGHDT, CDR2 YYEEEE. The length of the CDR3 is 13 residues. V dropped 0 bases and J dropped 4 bases, with 6 bases sitting between them. CDR3 protein: CASSLVSADTQYF. Here the CDR3 DNA reads TGTGCCAGCAGCTTGGTCAGCGCAGATACGCAGTATTTT.

The chain couples TRBV2 to TRBJ1-1; D is possibly TRBD1 (6 bases). Trimming stripped 1 base from V and 10 bases from J, with 10 bases between. Germline CDR1 is SNHLY and CDR2 is FYNNEI. The CDR3 sequence is 12 residues long. The chain's CDR3 is CASSEVGARAFF. The CDR3 DNA is TGTGCCAGCAGTGAAGTGGGGGCTAGAGCTTTCTTT.

The chain uses TRBV5-5 and TRBJ1-2; 10 bases are shared with TRBD1. The CDR3 covers 15 residues. Looked up from germline, CDR1 is SGHKS and CDR2 is YYEKEE (reference sequence). V shed 4 bases and J 7 bases; nucleotides not matched to a gene: 10. The CDR3 region is CASSPGQGLGAGYTF. CDR3 nucleotide sequence: TGTGCCAGCAGCCCGGGACAGGGGCTAGGGGCTGGCTACACCTTC.

The chain joins TRBV19 to TRBJ2-2, with D perhaps matching TRBD1 (5 bases). The CDR3 extends over 13 amino acids. V was trimmed by 8 bases and J by 4 bases, leaving 11 bases between them. The germline CDR1 and CDR2 sequences are LNHDA and SQIVND (reference sequence). This CDR3 is CASGLTGTGELFF. CDR3 coding DNA: TGTGCCAGTGGCCTAACAGGCACCGGGGAGCTGTTTTTT.

This clone has only a few counts. The V gene is TRBV7-9, the J gene TRBJ2-1, with 15 positions matching TRBD2. The CDR3 has 19 amino acids. V lost 4 bases to trimming and J lost 4 bases; unmatched junction nucleotides: 11. Germline loops: CDR1 SEHNR, CDR2 FQNEAQ (reference sequence). The CDR3 here is CASSSGLAGGSVRYNEQFF. The CDR3 nucleotides are TGTGCCAGCAGCTCAGGACTAGCGGGAGGGTCGGTCCGATACAATGAGCAGTTCTTC.

Only a few counts were recorded for this clone. The chain joins TRBV7-9 to TRBJ2-3; TRBD2 matches 11 bases. CDR1 and CDR2 (germline): SEHNR, FQNEAQ (reference sequence). V gave up 2 bases and J gave up 5 bases; unmatched junction bases: 3. The CDR3 is 15 residues long. The CDR3 nucleotides read TGTGCCAGCAGCTTAACTAGCGGGAGTGGAGATACGCAGTATTTT. Translation gives CASSLTSGSGDTQYF.

The chain carries TRBV6-5 and TRBJ2-5; TRBD2 matches at 8 bases. Germline assignment: CDR1 MNHEY and CDR2 SVGAGI. The CDR3 is made up of 14 amino acids. The J segment lost 3 bases and the V segment lost 7 bases, leaving 7 bases of the junction unmatched. As DNA, the CDR3 is TGTGCCAGCAATTCCCCGGGACTAGAAGAGACCCAGTACTTC. Translating gives CASNSPGLEETQYF.

The chain employs TRBV28 and TRBJ2-5, with 7 bases identical to TRBD1. CDR1 and CDR2 from the germline V gene are MDHEN and SYDVKM. The CDR3 is 14 residues long. The J segment lost 2 bases and the V segment lost 5 bases, leaving 5 bases of the junction unmatched. CDR3 nucleotide sequence: TGTGCCAGCAGTCCCGGGACAGTGCAAGAGACCCAGTACTTC. As protein: CASSPGTVQETQYF.

The V gene is TRBV5-6, the J gene TRBJ2-6; D is possibly TRBD2 (6 bases). The CDR3 totals 19 residues. V was cut by 5 bases and J by 2 bases, with 23 bases left in between. Germline CDR1 reads SGHDT; CDR2 reads YYEEEE. The CDR3 protein is CASSRSRGYPGAGANVLTF. The CDR3 DNA reads TGTGCCAGCAGTCGAAGCCGGGGCTACCCGGGGGCTGGGGCCAACGTCCTGACTTTC.

V usage is TRBV11-3 and J usage is TRBJ2-1; a possible D gene is TRBD2 (5 bases). Germline CDR1 SGHNT, CDR2 YENEEA. V was trimmed by 3 bases and J by 8 bases, leaving 11 bases between them. The CDR3 covers 13 residues. CDR3 DNA: TGTGCCAGCAGCTTCATTGGAGGAGATGAGCAGTTCTTC. This gives the protein CASSFIGGDEQFF.

This chain connects TRBV5-1 to TRBJ1-2; a possible D gene is TRBD1 (6 bases). Looked up from germline, CDR1 is SGHRS and CDR2 is YFSETQ. This CDR3 contains 12 residues. V was shortened by 4 bases and J by 8 bases, with 12 bases between the two germline ends. The CDR3 DNA sequence: TGCGCCAGCAGCCCAGGGGTGGTCGGCTACACCTTC. This sequence encodes CASSPGVVGYTF.

The J gene is TRBJ2-1, the V gene TRBV10-3, with 14 bases identical to TRBD2. The CDR3 has 16 amino acids. J was trimmed by 8 bases and V by 5 bases; bases with no gene match: 8. The germline gives CDR1 ENHRY, CDR2 SYGVKD. CDR3 DNA: TGTGCCATCAGTCCACGACTAGCGGGAGGGCAGGATGAGCAGTTCTTC. Protein product: CAISPRLAGGQDEQFF.

The genes are TRBV5-4 and TRBJ2-3, with TRBD2 identical over 10 bases. CDR1 and CDR2 (germline): SGHNT, YYREEE (reference sequence). J gave up 3 bases and V 4 bases, and 14 bases lay outside the gene matches. CDR3 size: 18 residues. The CDR3 sequence is CASSKSSGRVVGTDTQYF. The CDR3 bases are TGTGCCAGCAGCAAGTCTAGCGGGAGAGTGGTAGGGACAGATACGCAGTATTTT.

A word on this clone: It differs at one base from a far larger clone, so likely a read error. The chain couples TRBV2 to TRBJ2-3; 7 positions agree with TRBD1. The CDR3 sequence is 14 residues long. V lost 6 bases, J lost 1 base, and 4 bases stayed unmatched. Germline CDR1 and CDR2: SNHLY and FYNNEI. The CDR3 loop reads CASSATGGTDTQYF. CDR3 DNA: TGTGCCAGCAGCGCTACAGGGGGCACAGATACGCAGTATTTT.

The V call is TRBV5-6, the J call TRBJ2-1; D not certain. The CDR3 runs 13 residues. V lost 2 bases and J lost 10, with 13 bases in between. CDR1 and CDR2 (germline): SGHDT, YYEEEE. The CDR3 sequence: CASSFRYPAEQFF. The CDR3 DNA is TGTGCCAGCAGCTTCAGGTATCCGGCGGAGCAGTTCTTC.

The chain is built from TRBV28 and TRBJ1-5, with D unresolved. The CDR3 sequence is 14 residues long. From germline, CDR1 is MDHEN and CDR2 SYDVKM. V was trimmed by 6 bases and J by 11 bases, leaving 20 bases between them. CDR3 region: CASSLEISMVTQHF. In nucleotides, the CDR3 is TGTGCCAGCAGCCTTGAGATATCAATGGTGACCCAGCATTTT.

The rearrangement uses TRBV28 and TRBJ1-2; tentative D call: TRBD1 (5 bases). CDR3 length: 12 residues. Deletions cut 7 bases from V and 6 bases from J, with 12 bases between. The germline gives CDR1 MDHEN, CDR2 SYDVKM. DNA for the CDR3: TGTGCCAGCACCCAGGGATCTCATGGCTACACCTTC. This codes for CASTQGSHGYTF.

The chain links TRBV7-8 to TRBJ1-1; 11 positions match TRBD1. Germline CDR1 SGHVS, CDR2 FQNEAQ. The CDR3 totals 14 residues. J lost 8 bases, V lost 1 base, and 3 bases had no gene match. The CDR3 protein is CASSLGWTGGEAFF. For the CDR3, the DNA is TGTGCCAGCAGCTTAGGGTGGACAGGGGGCGAAGCTTTCTTT.

The chain carries TRBV18 and TRBJ2-1; the match to TRBD2 covers 7 bases. Germline values: CDR1 KGHSH, CDR2 LQKENI. Trimming at V came to 6 bases and at J to 8 bases, leaving 13 bases not matched to a gene. This CDR3 is 15 amino acids long. The CDR3 region is CASSQRAGPGDEQFF. The CDR3 DNA follows: TGTGCCAGCTCTCAGAGAGCGGGGCCCGGCGATGAGCAGTTCTTC.

This clone was counted between two and nine times. The CDR3 here is CASSTQEGRSYNEQFF. DNA of the CDR3: TGTGCCAGCAGCACACAGGAGGGCCGATCCTACAATGAGCAGTTCTTC. This chain joins TRBV7-6 and TRBJ2-1, with D maybe TRBD2 (6 bases). CDR3 length equals 16 residues. The germline V gene encodes CDR1 SGHVS and CDR2 FNYEAQ. V was pared by 5 bases and J by 1 base, with 15 bases between.

The chain recombines TRBV7-8 with TRBJ1-3, with D unresolved. The germline CDR1 and CDR2 sequences are SGHVS and FQNEAQ. This CDR3 has 13 residues. Trimming took 3 bases from V and 0 from J, leaving 3 bases between them. The CDR3 is CASSFNSGNTIYF. Here the CDR3 DNA reads TGTGCCAGCAGCTTCAACTCTGGAAACACCATATATTTT.

A few counts support this clone. V and J are TRBV6-1 and TRBJ1-1, with D perhaps matching TRBD1 (5 bases). The CDR3 loop spans 14 amino acids. V was clipped by 8 bases and J by 0 bases, with 13 bases between them. Germline values: CDR1 MNHNS, CDR2 SASEGT. The CDR3 here is CASGSGTLNTEAFF. The CDR3 DNA reads as TGTGCCAGCGGGAGCGGGACCTTGAACACTGAAGCTTTCTTT.

This clone was seen more than once but under ten times. This CDR3 is CASNPPGLDYNEQFF. CDR3 in DNA: TGTGCCAGCAACCCACCGGGACTCGACTACAATGAGCAGTTCTTC. This rearrangement joins TRBV6-5 to TRBJ2-1; tentative D call: TRBD2 (6 bases). Germline V gene sequence: CDR1 MNHEY, CDR2 SVGAGI. V lost 7 bases and J 3 bases, leaving 16 bases between the germline ends. The CDR3 is 15 amino acids.

This clone occurred a few times. The rearrangement joins TRBV11-2 to TRBJ1-3, with D tentatively TRBD1 (6 bases). CDR3 length equals 18 residues. Between the trimmed V and J ends, which lost 2 bases and 0 bases, there was a span of 17 bases. From germline, CDR1 is SGHAT and CDR2 FQNNGV. In DNA form, the CDR3 reads TGTGCCAGCAGCTTAAAAGGCAGGGGATCCCACTCTGGAAACACCATATATTTT. Its translation is CASSLKGRGSHSGNTIYF.

This chain joins TRBV6-5 and TRBJ1-2; no reliable D call. The CDR3 consists of 13 residues. Germline V gives CDR1 MNHEY, CDR2 SVGAGI. Deletions cut 4 bases from V and 5 bases from J, with 11 bases between. CDR3 loop: CASSFRSGYGYTF. For the CDR3, the DNA is TGTGCCAGCAGTTTTAGGTCGGGGTATGGCTACACCTTC.

The rearrangement uses TRBV18 and TRBJ2-7, with D maybe TRBD2 (6 bases). This CDR3 region has 12 residues. CDR1 KGHSH and CDR2 LQKENI come from the germline V gene. Trimming took off 4 bases at V and 12 bases at J, with 16 bases between the two ends. CDR3 region: CASSRMEGVVYF. CDR3 nucleotide sequence: TGTGCCAGCTCACGAATGGAGGGTGTGGTGTACTTC. Combining the CDR3 with reference TRBV18 and TRBJ2-7 gives the whole variable domain NAGVMQNPRHLVRRRGQEARLRCSPMKGHSHVYWYRQLPEEGLKFMVYLQKENIIDESGMPKERFSAEFPKEGPSILRIQQVVRGDSAAYFCASSRMEGVVYFGPGTRLTVT.